Reported below is one T cell receptor (beta chain). No cognate antigen has been identified for it. Qualities for individual bases were not recorded, and no much larger clone is one base off. The collaborating institutions used their own protocols to collect whole blood in K2EDTA tubes. Collaborator samples were shipped for TCRbeta analysis as frozen whole blood, isolated PBMCs, or DNA extracted from either sample type. This entry comes from a study of blood T cell repertoires in COVID-19 (dated by TCRdb to the early 2020s). Looking at the study overall: Collaborator samples came from the United States, Italy and Spain and covered acute and convalescent phases of COVID-19. The prospective study material was composed of cDNA or gDNA derived from T cells, B-cell-depleted T cells, or PBMCs. Deeply sampled blood TCRbeta repertoires from subjects exposed to, actively infected with, or recovered from COVID-19 were included in the dataset. A freely available public database, intended as a resource for researchers studying the immune response to SARS-CoV-2, is where the repertoires were released. The samples were drawn from two sources: the first 160 participants of the ongoing ImmuneRACE study, and 950 to 1,500 subjects contributed by 6 global collaborators. The sample metadata nearly always contained a de-identified subject ID, COVID-19 status, age in years and sex. Where available, HLA class I and class II types were obtained from metadata supplied by the sample provider rather than from assay-based typing.

V ends up 4 bases short and J 5 bases short, with an unmatched junction base count of 6. The CDR3, from cysteine to phenylalanine, totals 15 residues. The entry retains the CDR3 DNA only, 45 bases that are in frame from base 1. CDR1 and CDR2 were assigned from the germline V gene (reference sequence) as LNHDA and SQIVND. TCRbeta CDR3 regions were amplified from genomic DNA by means of the immunoSEQ Assay, a bias-controlled multiplex PCR. The published analysis was carried out like this. Within the assay, amplification of reference gene primers was used to estimate how many nucleated cells each sample contained. Sequence reads were collapsed and filtered to measure the absolute abundance of every unique TCRbeta CDR3 rearrangement. For each sample, productive Simpson clonality was calculated by taking the square root of Simpson's diversity index across productive rearrangements. TCRdb obtained this table from immuneACCESS and retained in-frame rearrangements with V and J assigned. These tables miss some clones; where compared with another copy, unresolved V genes account for less than half of the shortfall, and the remainder is unexplained. That table furnishes V, J and clone size, whereas the DNA furnished D and trimming. Within this sample are approximately 77,000 clones, with roughly 78% of them counted one time only. The top ten clonotypes cover under 5.5% of the sample.

Overall results and qualifications from the work: How much clinical and demographic metadata was included differed by source and by participant, and the metadata was provided uncurated.

The sequencing sample was made of peripheral blood. This TCR came from a woman in her seventies with acute or convalescent COVID-19. The V gene is TRBV19 and the J gene is TRBJ2-2, with 8 bases in between that match TRBD2. This receptor has the CDR3 CASSTIIAGTGELFF. Here is the DNA: TGTGCCAGTAGTACCATAATAGCGGGGACCGGGGAGCTGTTTTTT.